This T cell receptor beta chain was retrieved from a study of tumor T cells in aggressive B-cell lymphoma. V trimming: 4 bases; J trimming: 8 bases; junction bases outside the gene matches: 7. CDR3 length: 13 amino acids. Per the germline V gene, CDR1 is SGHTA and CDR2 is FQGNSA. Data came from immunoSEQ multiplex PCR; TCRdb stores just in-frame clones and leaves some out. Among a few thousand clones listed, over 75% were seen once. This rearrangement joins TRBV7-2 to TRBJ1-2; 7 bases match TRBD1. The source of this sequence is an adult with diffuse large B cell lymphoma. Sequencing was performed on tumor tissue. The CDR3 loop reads CASSSWDRTGYTF. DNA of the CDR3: TGTGCCAGCAGCTCATGGGACAGAACCGGCTACACCTTC.